This T cell receptor beta chain stems from a study of cytomegalovirus exposure and HLA in healthy donors (dated by TCRdb to about 2017). Regarding the complete study: According to an earlier analysis of several hundred of the donors, roughly 180 million T cells yielded approximately 120 million unique TCR beta sequences and around 300 Gb of sequence data. Rather than using new phenotypic data, the later analysis identified candidate immune exposures from TCR beta sequences and from how often those sequences occurred across donors. Genome-wide SNP genotypes for about three fifths of the 666 donors were used in a later genetic analysis, which treated that subset as a discovery cohort. To predict cytomegalovirus infection status, the study combined high-throughput TCR immunosequencing, statistical association of individual TCRs with disease status, and machine learning. Around 320 gigabases of sequencing data and approximately 84 million unique TCR sequences were included in an early release covering roughly 600 HLA-typed donors. To study patterns of TCR occurrence, a later analysis re-analyzed previously published TCR beta repertoires from 700 or so donors and added high-resolution HLA genotyping. Among around 400 genotyped donors of the cohort, an average of about 220,000 unique TCR beta nucleotide sequences was sequenced per donor, of which 15% to 20% were non-productive. All discovery cohort repertoires had been generated on a single sequencing platform. Typing coverage differed by locus: A, B, C, DRB1 and DQB1 were typed in roughly 620-640 donors, DQA1 in 500 to 550, DPA1 in around 610, and DPB1 in roughly 470. The study was designed to test whether signatures of past pathogen exposure could be identified by cataloging public T cell receptors. Among the approximately 430 genotyped donors, around 81% belonged to the genetic ancestry cluster associated with self-reported Caucasian donors. Class I and class II HLA loci were covered by the typing at four-digit resolution. An earlier analysis of several hundred of the donors applied high-throughput TCR beta sequencing to assess whether each TCR beta V gene segment acted as functional or pseudogenic. A separate validation cohort of some 130 different subjects was used in addition to the roughly 670-subject first cohort. Alongside the repertoire data, information on donor age, sex, ethnicity and CMV serostatus was compiled. Several DR-DQ haplotypes were handled as single units for association and clustering because linkage in the cohort was strong. The study used immunosequencing to profile the T cell repertoires of under 700 subjects and linked those repertoires to cytomegalovirus serostatus. The full study reports these points: In vitro tests confirmed that a few of the cytomegalovirus-associated TCR beta chains recognize cytomegalovirus antigens. In a later analysis, most CMV-associated TCR beta chains were found to appear HLA-restricted, with HLA associations seemingly driven largely by CMV exposure. The authors suggested that the approach could potentially be generalized to other disease states and immunological phenotypes. Most TCR sequences were observed very rarely across donors, whereas some public TCRs were present in many individuals. A later analysis reported that several top co-occurrence clusters appeared linked to parvovirus B19, influenza, CMV and Epstein-Barr virus. Some IMGT-functional V segments, including TRBV6-2 and TRBV6-3, could not be told apart with the 87-base-pair reads, so those segments were excluded. The cohort was sequenced for TCR beta chains only, and without alpha or paired-chain data the features that could be detected were limited. Specific HLA alleles were associated with roughly 17,000 TCR beta sequences at a false discovery rate of 0.05 in a later analysis. A later genetic analysis associated a missense DCLRE1C variant with V-gene and J-gene trimming of TCR beta chains, and an independent cohort replicated the association. Linkage disequilibrium might explain the correlated functional status among segregating V segments, but an unknown experimental factor could not be ruled out. In a later genetic analysis, fewer N-insertions in productive TCRs were reported among donors in an Asian-associated ancestry cluster than the approximately 710-donor mean. The classifier was reported to diagnose cytomegalovirus status with high specificity and sensitivity in both the original and validation cohorts. In a later analysis, the rate of TCR association differed among HLA loci, with DRB1 alleles having the most associated TCRs and HLA-C alleles having the fewest. A further reported finding was that TCR beta sequences accurately predicted the HLA-A and HLA-B alleles for most subjects in the first cohort. An earlier analysis of 587 of the donors showed that most TCR beta V segments appeared in productive rearrangements either about 87% or about 30% of the time, which broadly matched IMGT annotations. A total of 150 to 200 TCR beta chains were listed by the study as associated with cytomegalovirus. A cluster of highly shared sequence variants was judged likely to represent a technical artifact of the sequencing pipeline. Presence/absence analyses assumed roughly uniform sequencing depth across donors, an assumption that may not hold. HLA typing was unavailable for some donors at each locus, so association tests used only the typed subset. In a later analysis, HLA-associated TCR beta chains showed more clonal expansion and lower generation probabilities than non-associated chains that were equally common. Because counts were too low, about 15 rarely observed V segments, including chromosome 9 orphons, were left out of the earlier analysis of 587 of the donors. The only immune exposure information available for the cohort was CMV serostatus. Assigning TCR associations to individual alleles was difficult when HLA alleles, especially DR and DQ, strongly co-occurred.

The cohort consisted of some 670 healthy bone marrow donors. Cohort members were all nominally healthy when sampled, although unrecorded immune exposures were likely present. The donor tested CMV seropositive and was one of the 289 seropositive cohort members. Each donor provided a peripheral blood sample, and peripheral blood mononuclear cells were used for TCR beta sequencing. The Qiagen DNeasy Blood Extraction Kit was used to extract genomic DNA from the blood cell samples. Counted from cysteine to phenylalanine, this CDR3 has 15 amino acids. This entry keeps only the CDR3 DNA: 45 bases, framed from base 1. Cut back by 3 bases and 4 bases, the V and J ends lie 15 bases apart. Via the germline V gene, CDR1 is MRHNA and CDR2 SNTAGT. The library was made by the immunoSEQ multiplex PCR assay. The multiplex PCR relied on a mix of 60 forward primers for TCR Vbeta segments and 13 reverse primers for TCR Jbeta segments. A multiplex PCR assay on genomic DNA amplified the CDR3 region of rearranged TCR beta genes. The amplified TCR beta libraries were sequenced on the Illumina HiSeq System as 87-base-pair reads. Concerning the study's data processing: A later analysis tallied approximately 87 million unique TCR beta chains across the 610 or so repertoires, and about 10 million of those chains were shared by two or more donors. Raw reads were error-corrected and collapsed into unique sequences with a nearest-neighbor algorithm that merged closely related sequences to remove PCR and sequencing errors. Alignment of CDR3 sequences to IMGT reference sequences was used to assign V, D and J gene segments. Each retained sequence needed at least a six-nucleotide match to both a V gene segment and a J gene segment. A rearrangement counted as productive if the CDR3 had no stop codons and remained in frame with V and J, and every other rearrangement counted as non-productive. Following IMGT convention, CDR3 was defined as the stretch from the second conserved V-encoded cysteine up to the conserved J-encoded phenylalanine. The earlier analysis of 450 to 750 of the donors excluded any sequence lacking an unambiguous match to a single V gene segment. In an earlier analysis of about 590 of the donors, a V segment was called functional when productive rearrangements were above 56.7%, and segregating when the standard deviation between donors exceeded 5%. A statistical classification framework was built for diagnosing cytomegalovirus status from the catalog of TCR beta chain sequences. In a later analysis, TCR nucleotide sequences were compared against IMGT/GENE-DB human TR gene sequences so that V and J genes could be assigned. In a later analysis, CDR3 sequences and most-parsimonious VDJ recombination scenarios were assigned using the TCRdist pipeline. In a later analysis, each TCR beta chain was defined by its CDR3 amino acid sequence together with its V-gene family, and reads lacking a unique V-gene family were excluded. A later analysis removed roughly 590 highly shared, low-generation-probability nucleotide sequences to deal with suspected cross-contamination and a sequencing artifact. In a later analysis, a clonal expansion index for each public chain was calculated from normalized within-repertoire ranks of inferred template counts. Generation probabilities in a later analysis came from a VDJ recombination model fitted to out-of-frame rearrangements, and those results were checked against IGoR. In a later analysis, TCR-TCR, TCR-HLA and TCR-CMV co-occurrence was scored with hypergeometric tests, and a repertoire-size bias correction was applied to TCR pairs. False discovery rates were estimated in a later analysis by permuting HLA or CMV assignments 20 times. In a later analysis, co-occurring TCRs were grouped using DBSCAN, with TCRdist sequence similarity added in when clustering inside HLA-allele-positive subsets. For co-occurrence clustering, repertoires with fewer than 30,000 or more than 120,000 public chains were excluded, along with five repertoires with anomalous nucleotide sharing. As stored in TCRdb, this immuneACCESS dataset retains in-frame rearrangements with V and J assigned. A fraction of the clones does not appear; measured against another copy, unresolved V genes explain less than half of the discrepancy, and the remainder lacks a known reason. V, J and clone size are taken as reported in that table, and D and trimming were inferred from the DNA itself. The sample yields about 190,000 clones; around four fifths were counted once. 2.6% of the sample lies in the top ten.

Worth noting for this clone: It has no known antigen specificity. Base qualities are not provided; no much larger clone lies one nucleotide away.

The sequencing input was PBMCs. The chain joins TRBV6-4 to TRBJ2-5, with the D gene call left open. The receptor's source is a woman aged 45-65 years in good health and CMV-seropositive. The CDR3 protein: CASSEFRQVGETQYF. The DNA reads as follows: TGTGCCAGCAGTGAGTTTAGGCAGGTAGGAGAGACCCAGTACTTC.